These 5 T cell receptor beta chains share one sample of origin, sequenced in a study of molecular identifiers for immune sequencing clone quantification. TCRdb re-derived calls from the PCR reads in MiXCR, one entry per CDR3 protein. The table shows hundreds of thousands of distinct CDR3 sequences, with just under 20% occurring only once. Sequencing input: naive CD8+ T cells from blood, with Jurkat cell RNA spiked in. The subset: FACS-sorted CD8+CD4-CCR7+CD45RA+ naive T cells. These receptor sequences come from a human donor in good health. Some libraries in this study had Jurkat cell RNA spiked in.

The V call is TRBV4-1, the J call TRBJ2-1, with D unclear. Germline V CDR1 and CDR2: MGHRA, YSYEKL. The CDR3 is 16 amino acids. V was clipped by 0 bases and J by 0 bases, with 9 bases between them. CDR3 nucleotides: TGCGCCAGCAGCCAAGATTCACAGATCTCCTACAATGAGCAGTTCTTC. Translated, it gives CASSQDSQISYNEQFF.

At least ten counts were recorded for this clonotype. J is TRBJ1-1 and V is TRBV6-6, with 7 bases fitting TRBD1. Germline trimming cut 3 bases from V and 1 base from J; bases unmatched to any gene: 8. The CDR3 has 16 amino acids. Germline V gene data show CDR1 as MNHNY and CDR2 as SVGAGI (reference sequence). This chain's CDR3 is CASSYRDRVPNTEAFF. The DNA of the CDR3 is TGTGCCAGCAGTTATCGAGACAGGGTGCCGAACACTGAAGCTTTCTTT.

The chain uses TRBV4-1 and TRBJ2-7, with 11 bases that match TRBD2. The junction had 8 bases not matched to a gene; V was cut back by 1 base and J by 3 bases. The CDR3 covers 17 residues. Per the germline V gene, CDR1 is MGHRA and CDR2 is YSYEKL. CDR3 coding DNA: TGCGCCAGCAGCCAAGGTTTAATAGCGGGGGGGAACTACGAGCAGTACTTC. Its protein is CASSQGLIAGGNYEQYF.

For the CDR3, the DNA is TGTGCCAGCAGTTTATTGATGGGGACCGATTTAGGTTCCCAGTACTTC. Translated: CASSLLMGTDLGSQYF. V and J are TRBV28 and TRBJ2-5; the D call may be TRBD1 or TRBD2 (5 bases each). The CDR3 length is 16 residues. The V gene lost 1 base and the J gene lost 9 bases, with 21 bases spanning the gap. The germline CDR1 and CDR2 sequences are MDHEN and SYDVKM.

For the CDR3, the DNA is TGTGCCAGCAGCAACTTAGCGGGAGGTGGCTACAATGAGCAGTTCTTC. This encodes CASSNLAGGGYNEQFF. The chain is built from TRBV3-1 and TRBJ2-1; 10 positions match TRBD2. Germline values: CDR1 LGHDT, CDR2 YNNKEL (reference sequence). The CDR3 is 16 residues long. The trim removed 5 bases at V and 3 bases at J, leaving 7 bases unmatched.